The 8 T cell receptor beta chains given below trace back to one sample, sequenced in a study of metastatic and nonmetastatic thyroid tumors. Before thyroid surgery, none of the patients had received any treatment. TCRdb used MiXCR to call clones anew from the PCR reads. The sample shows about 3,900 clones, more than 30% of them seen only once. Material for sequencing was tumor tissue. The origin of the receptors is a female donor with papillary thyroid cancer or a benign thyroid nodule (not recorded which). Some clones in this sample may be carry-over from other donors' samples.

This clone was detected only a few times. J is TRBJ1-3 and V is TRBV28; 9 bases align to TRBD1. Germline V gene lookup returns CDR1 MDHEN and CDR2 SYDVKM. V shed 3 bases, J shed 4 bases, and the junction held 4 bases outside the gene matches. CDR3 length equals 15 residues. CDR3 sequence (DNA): TGTGCCAGCAGTTTCGGGACAGGGACCGGAAACACCATATATTTT. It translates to CASSFGTGTGNTIYF.

CDR3 DNA: TGTGCCAGCAGCGAATCTGGACTCGGAATGGGAGATGAGCAGTTCTTC. Protein product: CASSESGLGMGDEQFF. The chain employs TRBV6-1 and TRBJ2-1, with D possibly matching TRBD2 (5 bases). The germline V and J ends were trimmed by 6 bases and 8 bases, with 23 bases remaining between them. The length of the CDR3 is 16 residues. In germline, CDR1 is MNHNS, CDR2 SASEGT.

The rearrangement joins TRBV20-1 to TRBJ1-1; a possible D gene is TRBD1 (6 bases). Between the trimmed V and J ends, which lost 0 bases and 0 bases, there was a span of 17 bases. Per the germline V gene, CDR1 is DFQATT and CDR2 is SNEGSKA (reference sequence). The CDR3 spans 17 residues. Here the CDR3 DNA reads TGCAGTGCTAGAGACCCAGGGGCCCGGAGGGTGAACACTGAAGCTTTCTTT. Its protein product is CSARDPGARRVNTEAFF.

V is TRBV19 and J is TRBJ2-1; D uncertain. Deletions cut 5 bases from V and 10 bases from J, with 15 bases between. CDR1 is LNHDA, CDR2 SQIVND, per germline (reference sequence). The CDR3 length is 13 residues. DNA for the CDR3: TGTGCCAGTAGTCTTCGGAGTGGATCGGAGCAGTTCTTC. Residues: CASSLRSGSEQFF.

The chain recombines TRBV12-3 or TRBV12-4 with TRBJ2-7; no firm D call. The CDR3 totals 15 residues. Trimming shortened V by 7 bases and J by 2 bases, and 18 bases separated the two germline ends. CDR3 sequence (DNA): TGTGCCAGCATTCCTACCCGCCCTCTCCCCTACGAGCAGTACTTC. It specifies CASIPTRPLPYEQYF.

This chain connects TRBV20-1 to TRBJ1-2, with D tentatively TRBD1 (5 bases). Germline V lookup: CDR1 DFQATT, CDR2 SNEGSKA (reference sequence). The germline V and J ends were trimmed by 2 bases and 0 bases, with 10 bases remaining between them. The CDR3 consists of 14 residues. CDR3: CSARLDSSNYGYTF. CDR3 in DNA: TGCAGTGCTAGACTAGACAGCTCTAACTATGGCTACACCTTC.

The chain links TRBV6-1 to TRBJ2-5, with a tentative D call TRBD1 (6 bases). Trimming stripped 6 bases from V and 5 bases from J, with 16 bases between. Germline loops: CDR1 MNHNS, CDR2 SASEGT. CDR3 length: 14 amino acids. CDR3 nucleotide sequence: TGTGCCAGCAGCCAGGGGATTGGTGGGGAGACCCAGTACTTC. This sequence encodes CASSQGIGGETQYF.

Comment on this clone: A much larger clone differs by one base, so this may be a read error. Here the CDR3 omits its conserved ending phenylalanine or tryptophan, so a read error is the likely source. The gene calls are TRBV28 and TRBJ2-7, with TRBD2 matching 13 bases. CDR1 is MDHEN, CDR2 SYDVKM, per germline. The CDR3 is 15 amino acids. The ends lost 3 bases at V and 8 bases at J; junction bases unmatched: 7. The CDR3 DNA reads TGTGCCAGCAGTTTCCGGACTAGCGGGAGCAAAAAGCAGTACCTC. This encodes CASSFRTSGSKKQYL.